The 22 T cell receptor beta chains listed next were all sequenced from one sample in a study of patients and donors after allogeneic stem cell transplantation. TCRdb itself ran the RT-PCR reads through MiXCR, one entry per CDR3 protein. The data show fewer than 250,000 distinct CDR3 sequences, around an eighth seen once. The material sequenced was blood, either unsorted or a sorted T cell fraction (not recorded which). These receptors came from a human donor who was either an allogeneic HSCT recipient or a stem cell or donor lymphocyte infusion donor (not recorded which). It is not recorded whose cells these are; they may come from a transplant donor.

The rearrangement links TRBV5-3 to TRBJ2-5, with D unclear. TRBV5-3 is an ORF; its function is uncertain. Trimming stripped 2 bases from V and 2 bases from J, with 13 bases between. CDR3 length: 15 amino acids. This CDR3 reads CARSLSQEFQETQYF. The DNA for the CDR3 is TGTGCCAGAAGCTTAAGCCAAGAGTTTCAAGAGACCCAGTACTTC.

The CDR3 DNA reads as TGTGCCAGCAGCTCACAGGGTTTTTACTCTGAAGCTTTCTTT. Its protein product is CASSSQGFYSEAFF. The V and J genes are TRBV3-1 and TRBJ1-1; perhaps TRBD1 as D (6 bases). The CDR3 is made up of 14 amino acids. In germline, CDR1 is LGHDT, CDR2 YNNKEL (reference sequence). V dropped 5 bases and J dropped 6 bases, with 16 bases sitting between them.

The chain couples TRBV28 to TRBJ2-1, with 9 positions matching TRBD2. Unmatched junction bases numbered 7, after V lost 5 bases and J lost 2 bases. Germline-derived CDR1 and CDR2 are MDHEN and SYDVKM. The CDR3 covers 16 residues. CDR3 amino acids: CASSPIAGVTYNEQFF. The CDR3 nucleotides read TGTGCCAGCAGTCCCATAGCGGGAGTTACCTACAATGAGCAGTTCTTC.

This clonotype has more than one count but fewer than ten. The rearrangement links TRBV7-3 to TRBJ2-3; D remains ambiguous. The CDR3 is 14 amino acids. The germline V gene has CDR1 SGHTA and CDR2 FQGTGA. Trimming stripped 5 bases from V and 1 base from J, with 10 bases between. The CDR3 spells CASSPLVGTDTQYF. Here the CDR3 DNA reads TGTGCCAGCAGCCCCCTGGTTGGCACAGATACGCAGTATTTT.

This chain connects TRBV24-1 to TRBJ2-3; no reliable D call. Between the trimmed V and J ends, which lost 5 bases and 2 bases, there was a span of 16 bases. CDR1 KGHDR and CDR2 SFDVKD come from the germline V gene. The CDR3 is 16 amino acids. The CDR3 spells CATSVPLDGSTDTQYF. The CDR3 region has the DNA TGTGCCACCAGTGTTCCTTTGGACGGTTCCACAGATACGCAGTATTTT.

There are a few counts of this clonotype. In DNA form, the CDR3 reads TGTGCCAGCAGTGACAATAATGAAAAACTGTTTTTT. Protein sequence: CASSDNNEKLFF. The rearrangement joins TRBV2 to TRBJ1-4; no clear D gene. The CDR3 runs 12 residues. The V gene's germline CDR1 is SNHLY and CDR2 FYNNEI. The V end was cut by 3 bases, the J end by 4 bases, with 3 bases between. Full variable domain (outside the CDR3, taken from reference TRBV2 and TRBJ1-4): EPEVTQTPSHQVTQMGQEVILRCVPISNHLYFYWYRQILGQKVEFLVSFYNNEISEKSEIFDDQFSVERPDGSNFTLKIRSTKLEDSAMYFCASSDNNEKLFFGSGTQLSVL.

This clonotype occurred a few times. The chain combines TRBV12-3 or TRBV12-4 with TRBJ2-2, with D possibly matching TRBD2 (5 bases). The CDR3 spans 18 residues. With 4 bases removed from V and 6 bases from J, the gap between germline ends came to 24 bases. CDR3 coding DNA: TGTGCCAGCAGTTCGCAAATGGCCCTTGCGGGTCAGGCCGGGGAGCTGTTTTTT. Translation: CASSSQMALAGQAGELFF.

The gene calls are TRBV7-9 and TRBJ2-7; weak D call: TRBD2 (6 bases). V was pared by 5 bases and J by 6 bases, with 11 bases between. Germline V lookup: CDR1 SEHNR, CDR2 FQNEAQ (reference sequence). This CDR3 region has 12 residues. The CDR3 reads CASSPAGTEQYF. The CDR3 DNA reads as TGTGCCAGCAGCCCTGCGGGGACCGAGCAGTACTTC.

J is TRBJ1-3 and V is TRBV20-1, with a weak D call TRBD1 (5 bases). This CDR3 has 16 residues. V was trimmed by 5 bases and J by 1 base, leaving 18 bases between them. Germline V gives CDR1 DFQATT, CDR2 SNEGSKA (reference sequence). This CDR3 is CSAPRTGDVSGNTIYF. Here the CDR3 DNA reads TGCAGTGCTCCACGCACCGGGGACGTGTCTGGAAACACCATATATTTT.

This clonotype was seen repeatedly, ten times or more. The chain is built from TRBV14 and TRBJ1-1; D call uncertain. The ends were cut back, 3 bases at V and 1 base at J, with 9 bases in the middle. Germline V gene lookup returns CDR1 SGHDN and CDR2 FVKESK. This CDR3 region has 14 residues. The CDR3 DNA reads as TGTGCCAGCAGCCAGTATCTGAGGAACACTGAAGCTTTCTTT. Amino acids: CASSQYLRNTEAFF.

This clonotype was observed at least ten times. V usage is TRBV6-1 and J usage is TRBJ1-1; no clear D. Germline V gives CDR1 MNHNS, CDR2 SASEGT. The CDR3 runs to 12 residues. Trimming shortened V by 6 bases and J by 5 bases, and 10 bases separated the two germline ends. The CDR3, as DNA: TGTGCCAGCAGCGCCGGAGGGACTGAAGCTTTCTTT. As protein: CASSAGGTEAFF.

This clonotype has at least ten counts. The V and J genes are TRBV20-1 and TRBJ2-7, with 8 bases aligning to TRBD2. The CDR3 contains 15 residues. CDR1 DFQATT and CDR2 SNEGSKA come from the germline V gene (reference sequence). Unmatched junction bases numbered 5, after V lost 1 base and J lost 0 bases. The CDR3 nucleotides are TGCAGTGCTAGAGTCGGGGGGGGGCTCTCCTACGAGCAGTACTTC. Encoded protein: CSARVGGGLSYEQYF.

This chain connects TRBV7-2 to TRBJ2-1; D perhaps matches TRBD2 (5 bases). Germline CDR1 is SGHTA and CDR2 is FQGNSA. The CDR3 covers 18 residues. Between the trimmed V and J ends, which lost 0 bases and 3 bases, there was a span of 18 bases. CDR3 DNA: TGTGCCAGCAGCTTAGCCCGGCTAGCACTTCCCCACTACAATGAGCAGTTCTTC. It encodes CASSLARLALPHYNEQFF.

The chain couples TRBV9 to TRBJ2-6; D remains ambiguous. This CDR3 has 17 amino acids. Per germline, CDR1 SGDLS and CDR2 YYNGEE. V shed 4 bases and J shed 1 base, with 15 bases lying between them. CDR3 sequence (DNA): TGTGCCAGCAGCTCCGCCCCTTTGGGGTCTGGGGCCAACGTCCTGACTTTC. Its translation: CASSSAPLGSGANVLTF.

DNA for the CDR3: TGTGCCAGCAGTTTAAGTCGCGGGGCGTACAATGAGCAGTTCTTC. Amino acid sequence: CASSLSRGAYNEQFF. The chain links TRBV12-3 or TRBV12-4 to TRBJ2-1, with TRBD2 as a possible D gene (6 bases). Trimming removed 2 bases at V and 4 bases at J, with 12 bases between. The CDR3 contains 15 residues.

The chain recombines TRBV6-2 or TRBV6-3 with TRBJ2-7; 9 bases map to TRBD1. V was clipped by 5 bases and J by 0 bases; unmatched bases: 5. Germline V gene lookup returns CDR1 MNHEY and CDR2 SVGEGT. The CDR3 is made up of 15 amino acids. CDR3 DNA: TGTGCCAGCAGTCTACCGGGACAGGGCTCCTACGAGCAGTACTTC. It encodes CASSLPGQGSYEQYF.

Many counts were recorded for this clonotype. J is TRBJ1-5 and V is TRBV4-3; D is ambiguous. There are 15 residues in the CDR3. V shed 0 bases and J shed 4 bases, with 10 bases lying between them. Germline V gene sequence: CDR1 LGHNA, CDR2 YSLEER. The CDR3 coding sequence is TGCGCCAGCAGCCAAGATGGCTCAGGTAATCAGCCCCAGCATTTT. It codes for CASSQDGSGNQPQHF.

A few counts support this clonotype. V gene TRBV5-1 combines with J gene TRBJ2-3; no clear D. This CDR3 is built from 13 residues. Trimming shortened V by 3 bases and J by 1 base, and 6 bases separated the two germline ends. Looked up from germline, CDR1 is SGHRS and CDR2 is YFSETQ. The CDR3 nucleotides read TGCGCCAGCAGCTCGCGGCGCACAGATACGCAGTATTTT. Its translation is CASSSRRTDTQYF.

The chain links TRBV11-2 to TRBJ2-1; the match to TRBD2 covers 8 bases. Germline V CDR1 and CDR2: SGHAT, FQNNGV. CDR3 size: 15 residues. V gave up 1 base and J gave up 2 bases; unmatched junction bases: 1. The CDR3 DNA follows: TGTGCCAGCAGCTTAGGAGCGGGAGCCTACAATGAGCAGTTCTTC. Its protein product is CASSLGAGAYNEQFF.

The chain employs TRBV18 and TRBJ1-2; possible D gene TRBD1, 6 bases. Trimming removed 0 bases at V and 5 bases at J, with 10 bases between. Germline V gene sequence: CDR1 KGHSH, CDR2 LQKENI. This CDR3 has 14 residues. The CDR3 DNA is TGTGCCAGCTCACCACCGAACAGGGAGTATGGCTACACCTTC. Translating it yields CASSPPNREYGYTF.

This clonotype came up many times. Written as DNA, the CDR3 is TGTGCCAGCAGACAGGGGGGAACAGATACGCAGTATTTT. Encoded protein: CASRQGGTDTQYF. This rearrangement joins TRBV25-1 to TRBJ2-3, with 8 bases fitting TRBD1. Germline CDR1 MGHDK, CDR2 SYGVNS. There are 13 residues in the CDR3. The ends lost 6 bases at V and 3 bases at J; junction bases unmatched: 2.

CDR3 coding DNA: TGTGCCTGGAGTGGCCAGGGGGCAACTAACTATGGCTACACCTTC. This gives the protein CAWSGQGATNYGYTF. J is TRBJ1-2 and V is TRBV30; TRBD1 matches 8 bases. Looked up from germline, CDR1 is GTSNPN and CDR2 is SVGIG (reference sequence). The V and J ends lost 1 base and 0 bases, in that order; junction bases with no gene match: 4. This CDR3 region has 15 residues.